The sequence of this TCR beta chain was determined in a study of blood T cell repertoires in COVID-19. Profiling relied on immunoSEQ multiplex PCR, and the TCRdb table lists in-frame clones only, not all of them. The data contain approximately 80,000 clones, over 70% of them singletons. This clone was seen once. Germline CDR1 and CDR2: SGHDT and YYEEEE. V shed 4 bases, J shed 2 bases, and the junction held 4 bases outside the gene matches. The CDR3 totals 15 residues. The genes are TRBV5-6 and TRBJ2-2; 8 bases agree with TRBD1. This sequence was found in a human donor in a cohort sampled during active COVID-19. The material sequenced was peripheral blood. CDR3 residues: CASSPDRGNTGELFF. CDR3 DNA sequence: TGTGCCAGCAGCCCAGACAGGGGTAACACCGGGGAGCTGTTTTTT.